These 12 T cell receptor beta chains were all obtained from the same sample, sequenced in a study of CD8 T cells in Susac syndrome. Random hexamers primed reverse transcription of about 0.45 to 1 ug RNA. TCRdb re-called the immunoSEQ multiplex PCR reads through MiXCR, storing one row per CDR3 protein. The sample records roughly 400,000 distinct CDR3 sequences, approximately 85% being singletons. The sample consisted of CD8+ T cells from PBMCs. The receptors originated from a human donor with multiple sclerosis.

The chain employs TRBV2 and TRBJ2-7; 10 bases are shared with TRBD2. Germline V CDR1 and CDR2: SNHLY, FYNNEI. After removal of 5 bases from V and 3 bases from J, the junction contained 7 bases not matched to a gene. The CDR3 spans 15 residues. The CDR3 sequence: CASSPLAGIFYEQYF. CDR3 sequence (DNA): TGTGCCAGCAGTCCACTAGCGGGAATCTTCTACGAGCAGTACTTC.

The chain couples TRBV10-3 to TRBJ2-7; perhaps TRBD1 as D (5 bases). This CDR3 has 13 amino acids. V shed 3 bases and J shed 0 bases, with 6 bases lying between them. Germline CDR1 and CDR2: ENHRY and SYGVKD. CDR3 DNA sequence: TGTGCCATCAGTGACGACAGCTCCTACGAGCAGTACTTC. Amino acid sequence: CAISDDSSYEQYF.

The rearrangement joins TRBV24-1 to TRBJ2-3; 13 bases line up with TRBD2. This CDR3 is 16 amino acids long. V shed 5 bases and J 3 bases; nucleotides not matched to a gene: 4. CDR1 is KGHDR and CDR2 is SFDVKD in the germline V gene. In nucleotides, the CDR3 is TGTGCCACCAGTGGCCAGACTAGCGGGGGGACAGATACGCAGTATTTT. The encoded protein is CATSGQTSGGTDTQYF.

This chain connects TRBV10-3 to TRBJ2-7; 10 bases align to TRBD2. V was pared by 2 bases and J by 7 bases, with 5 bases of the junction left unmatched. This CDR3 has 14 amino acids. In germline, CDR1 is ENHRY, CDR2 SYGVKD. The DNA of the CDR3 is TGTGCCATCAGTGAGGGGACTAGCGAGGTGGAGCAGTACTTC. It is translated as CAISEGTSEVEQYF.

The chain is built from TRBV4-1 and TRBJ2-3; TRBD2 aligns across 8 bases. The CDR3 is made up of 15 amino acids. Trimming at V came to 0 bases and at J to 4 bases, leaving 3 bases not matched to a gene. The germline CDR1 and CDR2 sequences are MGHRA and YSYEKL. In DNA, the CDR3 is TGCGCCAGCAGCCAAGATCCAGCGGGGGCAGATACGCAGTATTTT. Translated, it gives CASSQDPAGADTQYF.

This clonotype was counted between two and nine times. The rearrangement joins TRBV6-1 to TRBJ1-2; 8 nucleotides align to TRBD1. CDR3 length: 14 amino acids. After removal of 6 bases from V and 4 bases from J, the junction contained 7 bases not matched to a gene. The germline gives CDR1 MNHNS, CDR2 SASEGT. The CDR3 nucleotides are TGTGCCAGCAGCGCCAAGGACAGGGTCTATGGCTACACCTTC. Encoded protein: CASSAKDRVYGYTF.

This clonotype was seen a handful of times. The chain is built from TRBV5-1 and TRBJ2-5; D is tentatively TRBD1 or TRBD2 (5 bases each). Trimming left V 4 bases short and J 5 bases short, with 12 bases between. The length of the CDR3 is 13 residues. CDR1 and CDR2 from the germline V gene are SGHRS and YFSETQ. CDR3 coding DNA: TGCGCCAGCAGCCCGGACTGGGGGGAGACCCAGTACTTC. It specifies CASSPDWGETQYF.

The CDR3 loop reads CASSFRQGAFGGYTF. The CDR3 nucleotides are TGCGCCAGCAGCTTTCGACAGGGGGCTTTCGGTGGCTACACCTTC. The rearrangement joins TRBV5-1 to TRBJ1-2; TRBD1 aligns across 10 bases. With V trimmed by 2 bases and J by 7 bases, 8 bases remained unmatched. Germline V gives CDR1 SGHRS, CDR2 YFSETQ. CDR3 length: 15 residues.

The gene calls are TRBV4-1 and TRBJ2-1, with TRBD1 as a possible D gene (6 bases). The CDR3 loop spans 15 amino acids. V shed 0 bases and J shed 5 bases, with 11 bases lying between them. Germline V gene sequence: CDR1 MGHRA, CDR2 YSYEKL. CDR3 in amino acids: CASSQEAGANNEQFF. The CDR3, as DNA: TGCGCCAGCAGCCAAGAGGCAGGGGCAAACAATGAGCAGTTCTTC.

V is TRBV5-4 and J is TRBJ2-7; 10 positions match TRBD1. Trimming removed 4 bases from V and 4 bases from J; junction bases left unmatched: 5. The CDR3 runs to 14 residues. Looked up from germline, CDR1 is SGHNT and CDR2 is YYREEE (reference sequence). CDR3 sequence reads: CASSRGQGRYEQYF. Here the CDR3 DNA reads TGTGCCAGCAGCCGGGGACAGGGGCGATACGAGCAGTACTTC.

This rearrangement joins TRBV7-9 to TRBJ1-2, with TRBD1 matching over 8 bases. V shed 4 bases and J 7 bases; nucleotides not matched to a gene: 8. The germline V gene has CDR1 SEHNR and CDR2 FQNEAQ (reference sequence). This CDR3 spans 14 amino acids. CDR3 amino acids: CASSSMDRVGGYTF. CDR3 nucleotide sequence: TGTGCCAGCAGCTCGATGGACAGGGTTGGTGGCTACACCTTC.

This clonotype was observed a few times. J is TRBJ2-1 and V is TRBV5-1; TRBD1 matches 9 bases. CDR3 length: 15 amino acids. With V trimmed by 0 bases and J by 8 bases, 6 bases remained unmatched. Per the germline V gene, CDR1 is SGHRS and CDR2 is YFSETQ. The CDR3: CASSLGDREVDEQFF. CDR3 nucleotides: TGCGCCAGCAGCTTGGGGGACAGGGAAGTGGATGAGCAGTTCTTC.